This passage covers 16 T cell receptor beta chains from one sample sequenced in a study of cytomegalovirus exposure and HLA in healthy donors. PCR primers comprised 60 Vbeta and 13 Jbeta primers. Assay: immunoSEQ multiplex PCR; the TCRdb copy retains only in-frame clones and omits some. The table includes approximately 170,000 clones, around four fifths detected once. Sequenced sample: PBMCs. These receptor sequences come from a boy under 10 years old in good health and CMV-seronegative.

The V call is TRBV6-5, the J call TRBJ2-5; D possibly corresponds to TRBD1 (6 bases). Germline V lookup: CDR1 MNHEY, CDR2 SVGAGI. V was cut by 7 bases and J by 7 bases, with 10 bases left in between. The CDR3 runs 11 residues. CDR3 DNA sequence: TGTGCCAGCAAACAGGGAAGGACCCAGTACTTC. This gives the protein CASKQGRTQYF.

As regards this clone: One end of the junction does not line up with germline, which may come from a read error. The chain has TRBV5-6 and TRBJ2-5; 9 bases map to TRBD1. CDR1 SGHDT and CDR2 YYEEEE come from the germline V gene. The CDR3 runs to 16 residues. The chain's CDR3 is CASSLNRGLRGETRYF. The CDR3 coding sequence is TGTGCCAGCAGCTTAAACAGGGGGCTGAGGGGAGAGACCCGGTACTTC.

The chain has TRBV10-3 and TRBJ1-1; D is unclear. Trimming removed 9 bases from V and 0 bases from J, with 11 bases in between. This CDR3 spans 13 amino acids. CDR1 is ENHRY and CDR2 is SYGVKD in the germline V gene. The CDR3: CAIRGSLNTEAFF. As DNA, the CDR3 is TGTGCCATACGAGGTTCCCTGAACACTGAAGCTTTCTTT.

The sample holds one count of this clone. This chain joins TRBV25-1 and TRBJ2-2, with TRBD2 as a possible D gene (6 bases). The germline gives CDR1 MGHDK, CDR2 SYGVNS. Trimming left V 4 bases short and J 6 bases short, with 15 bases between. The CDR3 is 15 residues long. The CDR3 DNA is TGTGCCAGCAGTGGCCGGTCGGGGGAGGCCGGGGAGCTGTTTTTT. Translation: CASSGRSGEAGELFF. The full variable domain, rest sourced from reference TRBV25-1 and TRBJ2-2, is EADIYQTPRYLVIGTGKKITLECSQTMGHDKMYWYQQDPGMELHLIHYSYGVNSTEKGDLSSESTVSRIRTEHFPLTLESARPSHTSQYLCASSGRSGEAGELFFGEGSRLTVL.

V usage is TRBV11-2 and J usage is TRBJ2-3; maybe TRBD2 (6 bases). The V gene lost 0 bases and the J gene lost 0 bases, with 10 bases spanning the gap. Germline lookup yields CDR1 SGHAT and CDR2 FQNNGV. The length of the CDR3 is 16 residues. The chain's CDR3 is CASSLERGGSTDTQYF. The CDR3 nucleotides read TGTGCCAGCAGCTTAGAGAGGGGAGGTAGCACAGATACGCAGTATTTT.

This clone was counted once. The V gene is TRBV4-3, the J gene TRBJ1-4; 8 bases are a match to TRBD1. Trimming at V came to 5 bases and at J to 1 base, leaving 6 bases not matched to a gene. The CDR3 is made up of 16 amino acids. The V gene's germline CDR1 is LGHNA and CDR2 YSLEER. This chain's CDR3 is CASSTGTGLTNEKLFF. CDR3 DNA: TGCGCCAGCAGCACCGGGACAGGCCTAACTAATGAAAAACTGTTTTTT.

The chain joins TRBV15 to TRBJ2-1; D unclear. Germline V CDR1 and CDR2: LNHNV, YYDKDF (reference sequence). The CDR3 loop spans 13 amino acids. V lost 1 base to trimming and J lost 2 bases, with 3 bases between them. CDR3 in DNA: TGTGCCACCAGCAGAGGGCCCTACAATGAGCAGTTCTTC. Its protein is CATSRGPYNEQFF.

The chain couples TRBV2 to TRBJ2-1; D call uncertain. The germline V gene encodes CDR1 SNHLY and CDR2 FYNNEI. There are 16 residues in the CDR3. Trimming cost V 5 bases and J 1 base, with 15 bases left between them. Here the CDR3 DNA reads TGTGCCAGCAGTCCAAGACAAACCCCTTCCTACAATGAGCAGTTCTTC. Translated: CASSPRQTPSYNEQFF.

The chain carries TRBV19 and TRBJ2-1; D is possibly TRBD1 (6 bases). This CDR3 has 14 amino acids. Germline V gene data show CDR1 as LNHDA and CDR2 as SQIVND (reference sequence). V lost 4 bases and J lost 4, with 11 bases in between. This CDR3 reads CASSTEDRYNEQFF. As DNA, the CDR3 is TGTGCCAGTAGTACGGAGGACAGATACAATGAGCAGTTCTTC.

The chain uses TRBV11-2 and TRBJ1-2; weak D call: TRBD1 (6 bases). Trimming removed 1 base at V and 7 bases at J, with 10 bases between. In germline, CDR1 is SGHAT, CDR2 FQNNGV. The CDR3 consists of 13 residues. DNA for the CDR3: TGTGCCAGCAGCTTAGTACAGGGCGCTGGCTACACCTTC. Amino acid sequence: CASSLVQGAGYTF.

The V call is TRBV7-3, the J call TRBJ1-2, with D possibly matching TRBD1 (5 bases). With 0 bases removed from V and 8 bases from J, the gap between germline ends came to 10 bases. In germline, CDR1 is SGHTA, CDR2 FQGTGA. The CDR3 sequence is 13 residues long. In DNA, the CDR3 is TGTGCCAGCAGCTTAACCAGGGCCGACGGCTACACCTTC. It translates to CASSLTRADGYTF.

The V call is TRBV4-2, the J call TRBJ1-5, with TRBD1 as a possible D gene (6 bases). The CDR3 extends over 13 amino acids. Germline V gene sequence: CDR1 LGHNA, CDR2 YNFKEQ. V was cut by 4 bases and J by 4 bases, with 8 bases left in between. The CDR3 sequence: CASSRQENQPQHF. The CDR3 bases are TGTGCCAGCAGCCGACAGGAGAATCAGCCCCAGCATTTT.

The table lists this clone with a few counts. The V call is TRBV19, the J call TRBJ1-1; 7 bases line up with TRBD1. V gave up 3 bases and J gave up 5 bases; unmatched junction bases: 6. Germline CDR1 and CDR2: LNHDA and SQIVND (reference sequence). The CDR3 runs to 14 residues. The CDR3 bases are TGTGCCAGTAGTATTGGGTCAGGGGGTACTGAAGCTTTCTTT. This sequence encodes CASSIGSGGTEAFF.

This clone was detected once. This chain uses TRBV11-3 with TRBJ2-3; no firm D call. Trimming pared 5 bases from V and 4 bases from J, leaving 10 bases between. Germline lookup yields CDR1 SGHNT and CDR2 YENEEA. The CDR3 has 13 residues. DNA for the CDR3: TGTGCCAGCAGCGCCGTGCGAGCAGATACGCAGTATTTT. As protein: CASSAVRADTQYF.

The chain links TRBV6-6 to TRBJ2-1; D possibly corresponds to TRBD1 (6 bases). V was pared by 6 bases and J by 5 bases, with 11 bases between. CDR3 length: 13 residues. Germline V gene data show CDR1 as MNHNY and CDR2 as SVGAGI (reference sequence). CDR3 in amino acids: CASRIGTNNEQFF. CDR3 nucleotide sequence: TGTGCCAGCAGGATAGGGACAAACAATGAGCAGTTCTTC.

V and J are TRBV5-6 and TRBJ2-7, with a weak D call TRBD2 (6 bases). Trimming pared 2 bases from V and 3 bases from J, leaving 12 bases between. Germline CDR1 and CDR2: SGHDT and YYEEEE. This CDR3 has 14 amino acids. Here the CDR3 reads CASSLRTGSYEQYF. The CDR3 nucleotides read TGTGCCAGCAGCTTAAGAACCGGGAGCTACGAGCAGTACTTC.